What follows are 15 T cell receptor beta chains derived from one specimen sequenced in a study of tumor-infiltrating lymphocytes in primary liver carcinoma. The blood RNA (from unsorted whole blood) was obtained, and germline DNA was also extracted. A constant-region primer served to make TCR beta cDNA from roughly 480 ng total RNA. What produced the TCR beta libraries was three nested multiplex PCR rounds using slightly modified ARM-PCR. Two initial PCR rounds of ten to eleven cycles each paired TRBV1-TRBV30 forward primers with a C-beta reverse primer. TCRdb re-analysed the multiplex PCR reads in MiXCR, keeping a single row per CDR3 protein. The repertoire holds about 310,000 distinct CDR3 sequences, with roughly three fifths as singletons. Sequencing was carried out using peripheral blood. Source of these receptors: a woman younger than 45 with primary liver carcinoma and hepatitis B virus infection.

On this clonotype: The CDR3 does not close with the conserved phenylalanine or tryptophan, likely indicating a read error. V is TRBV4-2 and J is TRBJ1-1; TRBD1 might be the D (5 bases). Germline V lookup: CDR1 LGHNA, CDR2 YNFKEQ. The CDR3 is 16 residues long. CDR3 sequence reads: CACSQGPQGLGTEAFI. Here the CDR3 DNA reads TGTGCCTGCAGCCAAGGCCCCCAGGGCTTAGGAACTGAAGCTTTCATT.

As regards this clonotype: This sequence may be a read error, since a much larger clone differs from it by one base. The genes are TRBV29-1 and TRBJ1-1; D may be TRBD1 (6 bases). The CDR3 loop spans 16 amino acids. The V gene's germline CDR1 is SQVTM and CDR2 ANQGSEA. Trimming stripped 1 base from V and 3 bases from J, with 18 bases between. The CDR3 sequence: CSVEGAYQGGDTEAFF. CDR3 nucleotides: TGCAGCGTTGAAGGGGCATACCAAGGGGGGGACACTGAAGCTTTCTTT.

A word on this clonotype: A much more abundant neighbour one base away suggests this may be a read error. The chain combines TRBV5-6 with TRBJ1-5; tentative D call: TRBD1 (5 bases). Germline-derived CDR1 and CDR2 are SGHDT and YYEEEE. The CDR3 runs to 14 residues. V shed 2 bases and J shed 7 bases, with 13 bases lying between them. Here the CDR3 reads CASSFSGTRQPQHF. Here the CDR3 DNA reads TGTGCCAGCAGCTTCTCAGGGACTCGGCAGCCCCAGCATTTT.

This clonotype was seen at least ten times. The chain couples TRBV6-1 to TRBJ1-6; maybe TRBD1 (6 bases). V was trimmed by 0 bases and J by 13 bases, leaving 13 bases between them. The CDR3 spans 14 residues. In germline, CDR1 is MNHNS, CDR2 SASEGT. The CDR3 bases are TGTGCCAGCAGTGAAGCTAGGGGGGGACCCCCCCTCCACTTT. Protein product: CASSEARGGPPLHF.

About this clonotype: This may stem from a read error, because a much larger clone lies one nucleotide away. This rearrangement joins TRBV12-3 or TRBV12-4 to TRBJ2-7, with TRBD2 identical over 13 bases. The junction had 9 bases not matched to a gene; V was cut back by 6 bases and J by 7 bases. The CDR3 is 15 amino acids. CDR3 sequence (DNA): TGTGCCAGCAGCCTTGGACTAGCGGGAGTGGAGGAGCAGTACTTC. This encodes CASSLGLAGVEEQYF.

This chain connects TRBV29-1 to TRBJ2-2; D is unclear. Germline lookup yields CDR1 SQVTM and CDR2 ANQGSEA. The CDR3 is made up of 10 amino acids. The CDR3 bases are TGCAATGTCCTGGCCGGGGAGCTGTTTTTT. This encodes CNVLAGELFF.

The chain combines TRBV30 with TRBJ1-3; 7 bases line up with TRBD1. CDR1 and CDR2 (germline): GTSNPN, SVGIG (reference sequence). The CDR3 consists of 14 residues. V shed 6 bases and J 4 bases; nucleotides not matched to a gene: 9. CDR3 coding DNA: TGTGCCTGTCCGAGGGGGCTTGGCGGAAACACCATATATTTT. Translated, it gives CACPRGLGGNTIYF.

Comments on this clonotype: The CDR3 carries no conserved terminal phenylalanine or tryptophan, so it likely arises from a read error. The CDR3 protein is CANSLGAFTNEQFL. The DNA of the CDR3 is TGTGCCAACAGCTTAGGTGCATTTACAAACGAGCAGTTCTTA. V is TRBV11-2 and J is TRBJ2-1; D not certain. Germline V gene lookup returns CDR1 SGHAT and CDR2 FQNNGV. This CDR3 spans 14 amino acids.

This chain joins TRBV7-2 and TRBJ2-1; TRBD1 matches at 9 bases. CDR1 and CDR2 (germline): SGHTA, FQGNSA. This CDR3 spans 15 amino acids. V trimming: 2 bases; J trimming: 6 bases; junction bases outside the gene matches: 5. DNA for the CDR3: TGTGCCAGCAGCTTACGCGGGACAGGGCCCAATGAGCAGTTCTTC. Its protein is CASSLRGTGPNEQFF.

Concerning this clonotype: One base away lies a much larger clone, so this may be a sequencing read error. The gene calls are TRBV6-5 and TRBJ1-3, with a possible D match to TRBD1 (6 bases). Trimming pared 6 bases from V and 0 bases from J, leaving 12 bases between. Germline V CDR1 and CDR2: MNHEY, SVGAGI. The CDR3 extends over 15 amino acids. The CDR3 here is CASSLGGLSGNTIYF. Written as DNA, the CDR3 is TGTGCCAGCAGCCTCGGGGGCCTCTCTGGAAACACCATATATTTT.

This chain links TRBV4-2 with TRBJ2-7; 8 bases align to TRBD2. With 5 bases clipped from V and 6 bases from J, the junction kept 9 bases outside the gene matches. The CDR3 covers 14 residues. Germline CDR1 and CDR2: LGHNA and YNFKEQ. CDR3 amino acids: CASSVGLGGCEQYF. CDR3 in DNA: TGTGCCAGCAGCGTGGGACTAGGGGGGTGCGAGCAGTACTTC.

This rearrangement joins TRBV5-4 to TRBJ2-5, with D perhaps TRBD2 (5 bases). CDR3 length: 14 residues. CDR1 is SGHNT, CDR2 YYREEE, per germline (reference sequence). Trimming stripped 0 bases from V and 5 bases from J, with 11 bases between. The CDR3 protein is CASSLEASWETQYF. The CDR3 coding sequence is TGTGCCAGCAGCTTGGAGGCTAGCTGGGAGACCCAGTACTTC.

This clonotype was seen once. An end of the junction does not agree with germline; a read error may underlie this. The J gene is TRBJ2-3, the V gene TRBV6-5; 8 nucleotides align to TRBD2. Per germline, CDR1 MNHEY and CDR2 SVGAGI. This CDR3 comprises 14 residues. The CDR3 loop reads CVSSPSGRRDTRYF. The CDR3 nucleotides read TGTGTCAGCAGCCCCAGCGGGAGACGAGATACGCGGTATTTT.

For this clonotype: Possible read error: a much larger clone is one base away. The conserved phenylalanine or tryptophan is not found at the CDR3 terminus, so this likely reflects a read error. Here the CDR3 reads CSVVPSGSYEQYL. DNA of the CDR3: TGCAGCGTTGTCCCTAGCGGATCCTACGAGCAGTACTTA. V is TRBV29-1 and J is TRBJ2-7; 7 bases map to TRBD2. Germline CDR1 and CDR2: SQVTM and ANQGSEA. The CDR3 is 13 residues long. Trimming at V came to 4 bases and at J to 1 base, leaving 4 bases not matched to a gene.

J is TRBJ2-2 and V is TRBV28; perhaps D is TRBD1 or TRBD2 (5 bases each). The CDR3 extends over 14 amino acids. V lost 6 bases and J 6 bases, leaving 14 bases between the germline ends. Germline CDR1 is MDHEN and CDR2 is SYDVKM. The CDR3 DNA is TGTGCCAGCAGGGACTGGGGCAGGGCCGGGGAGCTGTTTTTT. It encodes CASRDWGRAGELFF.